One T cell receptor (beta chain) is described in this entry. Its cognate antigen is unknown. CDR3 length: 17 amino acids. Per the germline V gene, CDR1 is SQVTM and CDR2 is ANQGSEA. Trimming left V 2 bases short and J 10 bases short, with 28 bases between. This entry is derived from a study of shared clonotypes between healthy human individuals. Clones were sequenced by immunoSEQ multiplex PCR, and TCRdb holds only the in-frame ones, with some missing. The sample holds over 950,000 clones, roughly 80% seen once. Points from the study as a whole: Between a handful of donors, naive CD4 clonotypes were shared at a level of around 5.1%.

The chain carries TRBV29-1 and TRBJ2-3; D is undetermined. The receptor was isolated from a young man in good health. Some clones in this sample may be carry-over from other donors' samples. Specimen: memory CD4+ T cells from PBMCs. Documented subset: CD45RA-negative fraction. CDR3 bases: TGCAGCGTTGAACCTGGGCCGCCAAATTTTTCCGATGATGCGCAGTATTTT. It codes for CSVEPGPPNFSDDAQYF.